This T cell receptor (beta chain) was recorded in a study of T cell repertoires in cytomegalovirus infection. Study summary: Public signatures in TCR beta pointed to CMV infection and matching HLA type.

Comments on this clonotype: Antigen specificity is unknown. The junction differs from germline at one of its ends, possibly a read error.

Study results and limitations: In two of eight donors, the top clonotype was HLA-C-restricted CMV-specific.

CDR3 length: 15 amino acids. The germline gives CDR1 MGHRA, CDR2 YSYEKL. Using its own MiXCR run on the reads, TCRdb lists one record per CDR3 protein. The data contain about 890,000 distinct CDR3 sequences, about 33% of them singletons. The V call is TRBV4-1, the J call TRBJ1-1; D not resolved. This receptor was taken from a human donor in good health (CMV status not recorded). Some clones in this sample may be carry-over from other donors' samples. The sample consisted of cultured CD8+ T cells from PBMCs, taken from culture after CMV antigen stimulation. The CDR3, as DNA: TGTGCCAGCAGCCAATATCCTACAATTAACACTGAAGCTTTCTTT. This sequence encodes CASSQYPTINTEAFF.